What follows are 19 T cell receptor beta chains derived from one specimen sequenced in a study of T cells in Graves' hyperthyroidism and ophthalmopathy. Amplified TCR beta CDR3 regions came from RNA transcripts. First-round RT-PCR targeting the TCR CDR3 was performed with the HTBI primer set. TCRdb re-derived calls from the multiplex PCR reads in MiXCR, one entry per CDR3 protein. The sample lists about 570,000 distinct CDR3 sequences, around 45% occurring once. What was sequenced was peripheral blood or thyroid tissue (not recorded which). The receptors shown here come from an adult woman with Graves' disease, either hyperthyroidism or ophthalmopathy (not recorded which).

The chain is built from TRBV10-3 and TRBJ1-5; D unresolved. This CDR3 is 13 amino acids long. The V end lost 0 bases, the J end lost 7 bases, and 7 bases lay between the germline ends. Per germline, CDR1 ENHRY and CDR2 SYGVKD. The CDR3 DNA reads TGTGCCATCAGTGAGTCGGGTGCCCAGCCCCAGCATTTT. Its translation is CAISESGAQPQHF.

This clonotype was recorded many times. V usage is TRBV9 and J usage is TRBJ1-1, with a tentative D call TRBD1 (5 bases). This CDR3 spans 13 amino acids. Germline V lookup: CDR1 SGDLS, CDR2 YYNGEE. V was clipped by 7 bases and J by 4 bases, with 14 bases between them. The CDR3 spells CASASQGGTEAFF. The CDR3 nucleotides are TGTGCCAGCGCTAGCCAGGGCGGCACTGAAGCTTTCTTT.

This clonotype was recorded a few times. CDR3 residues: CASSDLGLAGIETQYF. The CDR3 nucleotides are TGTGCCAGCAGTGACCTGGGACTAGCGGGGATAGAGACCCAGTACTTC. This chain uses TRBV2 with TRBJ2-5, with TRBD2 identical over 13 bases. CDR1 and CDR2 (germline): SNHLY, FYNNEI. The CDR3 spans 16 residues. The ends lost 3 bases at V and 4 bases at J; junction bases unmatched: 5.

This chain joins TRBV10-3 and TRBJ1-5; 8 bases are shared with TRBD1. V lost 0 bases to trimming and J lost 6 bases; unmatched junction nucleotides: 4. Germline V gene lookup returns CDR1 ENHRY and CDR2 SYGVKD. The CDR3 loop spans 15 amino acids. DNA of the CDR3: TGTGCCATCAGTGAGTCTACAGGGGGGCGTCAGCCCCAGCATTTT. This encodes CAISESTGGRQPQHF.

Turning to this clonotype: The conserved phenylalanine or tryptophan is not found at the CDR3 terminus, so this likely reflects a read error. The limits of the CDR3 on the DNA are not certain, so only TCRdb's listed CDR3 is given. The chain has TRBV5-1 and TRBJ2-6. The CDR3 region is 12 residues in length, termini included. CDR1 and CDR2 from the germline V gene are SGHRS and YFSETQ. CDR3 region: CASSLDLGNTNT.

The chain employs TRBV14 and TRBJ2-2, with D perhaps being TRBD1 or TRBD2 (6 bases each). This CDR3 spans 16 amino acids. The V end lost 5 bases, the J end lost 3 bases, and 16 bases lay between the germline ends. Per the germline V gene, CDR1 is SGHDN and CDR2 is FVKESK. CDR3 protein: CASSKYVGGHTGELFF. CDR3 bases: TGTGCCAGCAGCAAATACGTCGGGGGCCACACCGGGGAGCTGTTTTTT.

This clonotype showed up just once. One junction end disagrees with the germline gene, perhaps due to a read error. V gene TRBV2 combines with J gene TRBJ1-1, with D tentatively TRBD1 (6 bases). This CDR3 is 13 amino acids long. Germline V gene data show CDR1 as SNHLY and CDR2 as FYNNEI. The CDR3 spells CASSRAGDLEASF. In nucleotides, the CDR3 is TGTGCCAGCAGTAGGGCAGGGGACCTTGAAGCTTCCTTT.

This chain connects TRBV7-2 to TRBJ1-5, with D uncertain. CDR1 SGHTA and CDR2 FQGNSA come from the germline V gene. This CDR3 has 15 residues. V shed 5 bases and J shed 11 bases, with 22 bases lying between them. For the CDR3, the DNA is TGTGCCAGCAGCCCGAGAACTAGCGGGAGGGAGACCCAGCATTTT. Translated: CASSPRTSGRETQHF.

This clonotype was detected only once. The chain recombines TRBV12-1 with TRBJ2-5; TRBD1 is taken as the D call from the table, unchecked against the DNA. TRBV12-1 is reported as a pseudogene. The CDR3 runs to 14 residues. For the CDR3, the DNA is TGTGCCAGCAGGTCTGCAGGGGGCGCGGAGACCCAGTACTTC. Residues: CASRSAGGAETQYF.

This clonotype came up many times. The chain joins TRBV5-1 to TRBJ2-7; no definite D call. Germline V gene data show CDR1 as SGHRS and CDR2 as YFSETQ. V was pared by 5 bases and J by 5 bases, with 17 bases between. CDR3 length equals 14 residues. The CDR3 bases are TGCGCCAGCAGTTTAGGCCAGGCCGCGAACGAGCAGTACTTC. Amino acid sequence: CASSLGQAANEQYF.

Comment on this clonotype: No conserved phenylalanine or tryptophan ends this CDR3, so it is likely a read error. Because the CDR3's place on the DNA is in doubt, the DNA is left out and the CDR3 is given as listed by TCRdb. The chain recombines TRBV20-1 with TRBJ1-1; the DNA was not used to check the table's D call, TRBD1. Germline V CDR1 and CDR2: DFQATT, SNEGSKA (reference sequence). The CDR3 spans 10 amino acids, including both terminal residues. The CDR3 reads CSARVGRDFY.

The rearrangement links TRBV7-9 to TRBJ2-5; perhaps TRBD2 as D (6 bases). The V gene's germline CDR1 is SEHNR and CDR2 FQNEAQ (reference sequence). V lost 5 bases to trimming and J lost 2 bases, with 18 bases between them. The CDR3 spans 16 residues. CDR3 in DNA: TGTGCCAGCAGCCCTTTAGGAGGGAGTCGTCAAGAGACCCAGTACTTC. Its translation: CASSPLGGSRQETQYF.

To note about this clonotype: The germline gene is not matched at one end of the junction; a read error may be the cause. The chain has TRBV20-1 and TRBJ2-5; D possibly corresponds to TRBD2 (5 bases). CDR3 length: 16 amino acids. The V gene's germline CDR1 is DFQATT and CDR2 SNEGSKA (reference sequence). The CDR3 bases are TGCTGTGCTAGCAGCTTAGCGAGAGTTCACCAAGAGACCCAGTACTTC. Protein product: CCASSLARVHQETQYF.

This chain uses TRBV7-8 with TRBJ2-7, with 9 nucleotides matching TRBD1. The CDR3 totals 12 residues. Losses at the gene ends were 3 bases for V and 9 bases for J; bases not matched to a gene: 3. Germline CDR1 and CDR2: SGHVS and FQNEAQ. CDR3 in DNA: TGTGCCAGCAGCTTGGACAGGGGCGGGCAGTACTTC. Translation gives CASSLDRGGQYF.

V and J are TRBV11-2 and TRBJ1-1; TRBD1 matches 7 bases. The CDR3 extends over 15 amino acids. Germline-derived CDR1 and CDR2 are SGHAT and FQNNGV. Trimming removed 5 bases from V and 1 base from J; junction bases left unmatched: 7. The CDR3 sequence: CASSPQGLPNTEAFF. CDR3 nucleotides: TGTGCCAGCAGCCCACAGGGGTTGCCGAACACTGAAGCTTTCTTT.

The sample holds a few counts of this clonotype. The chain carries TRBV25-1 and TRBJ2-5, with TRBD1 as a possible D gene (5 bases). Trimming cost V 4 bases and J 1 base, with 10 bases left between them. The CDR3 sequence is 14 residues long. In germline, CDR1 is MGHDK, CDR2 SYGVNS. Here the CDR3 reads CASSAQETQETQYF. CDR3 DNA: TGTGCCAGCAGTGCACAGGAAACCCAAGAGACCCAGTACTTC.

The chain combines TRBV7-2 with TRBJ1-2; weak D call: TRBD1 (5 bases). CDR3 size: 14 residues. V gave up 0 bases and J gave up 6 bases, with 11 bases separating them. Germline V lookup: CDR1 SGHTA, CDR2 FQGNSA. CDR3 residues: CASSLARQRDGYTF. The CDR3 nucleotides are TGTGCCAGCAGCTTAGCCCGACAGCGCGATGGCTACACCTTC.

This clonotype was seen repeatedly, ten times or more. The chain couples TRBV14 to TRBJ1-2; D is ambiguous. There are 13 residues in the CDR3. Germline V gene lookup returns CDR1 SGHDN and CDR2 FVKESK. V was shortened by 1 base and J by 1 base, with 4 bases between the two germline ends. CDR3: CASSQVFNYGYTF. The CDR3 coding sequence is TGTGCCAGCAGCCAAGTTTTTAACTATGGCTACACCTTC.

Turning to this clonotype: A junction boundary mismatches the germline segment, possibly from a read error. The chain carries TRBV4-1 and TRBJ2-2, with 7 bases fitting TRBD2. The CDR3 spans 17 residues. From germline, CDR1 is MGHRA and CDR2 YSYEKL. The CDR3 here is CASSQVGRERHTGELSW. The CDR3 DNA sequence: TGCGCCAGCAGCCAAGTCGGGCGGGAGAGGCACACCGGGGAGCTGTCTTGG.